This T cell receptor beta chain was retrieved from a study of vaccination and CD4 T cells after COVID-19. Overall study context: Timing of post-vaccine sample collection was a median approximately 79 days after dose two, with a range of 14 to 241. Overlapping spike peptides of SARS-CoV-2, HCoV-NL63, HCoV-OC43 and HCoV-229E were used, and cells were stimulated with them.

Cultured CD4+ T cell DNA underwent sequencing with the Oncomine TCR Beta short-read assay. TCRdb independently ran MiXCR on the PCR reads; one entry per CDR3 protein. The sample lists approximately 16,000 distinct CDR3 sequences, 75% to 80% occurring once. Sample treatment: approximately nine-day PBMC culture with coronavirus spike peptide pools or control peptides (ViraFEST assay). This clonotype was seen a few times. Its antigen is undetermined. Trimming took 1 base from V and 0 from J, leaving 12 bases between them. CDR1 and CDR2 from the germline V gene are LNHDA and SQIVND (reference sequence). The CDR3 sequence is 16 residues long. Overall study results and limits: Convalescent patient numbers were relatively low, with no early post-infection timepoints.

The material was CD4+ T cells from blood, cultured in vitro, obtained after SARS-CoV-2 vaccination. The genes are TRBV19 and TRBJ1-1; D may be TRBD1 (6 bases). The TCR was taken from a human donor who received a COVID-19 vaccine. CDR3 residues: CASSIGRGGMNTEAFF. Here the CDR3 DNA reads TGTGCCAGTAGTATAGGCAGGGGAGGGATGAACACTGAAGCTTTCTTT.